The rows below give T cell receptor beta chains drawn from one sample of a study of CD8 T cells in Susac syndrome. TCRdb re-derived calls from the immunoSEQ multiplex PCR reads in MiXCR, one entry per CDR3 protein. The data hold approximately 54,000 distinct CDR3 sequences, with around 95% observed a single time. The sample consisted of CD8+ T cells from PBMCs. Receptors originate from a human donor with Susac syndrome. CDR3s include the opening cysteine and the closing phenylalanine or tryptophan. A D gene is named only where the DNA matches it firmly. Rows give clone size only sometimes, using once, few, many, or a class for an expanded clone.

size: -; D: -; V: TRBV25-1; J: TRBJ2-1; CDR3: CASSDQRLGEQFF; DNA: TGTGCCAGCAGTGACCAAAGACTAGGAGAGCAGTTCTTC
size: -; D: -; V: TRBV30; J: TRBJ2-7; CDR3: CAWTGIAYEQYF; DNA: TGTGCCTGGACAGGGATCGCCTACGAGCAGTACTTC
size: few; D: -; V: TRBV6-6; J: TRBJ2-3; CDR3: CASRTADTQYF; DNA: TGTGCCAGCCGGACGGCAGATACGCAGTATTTT
size: -; D: -; V: TRBV7-2; J: TRBJ2-1; CDR3: CASSSRVSYNEQFF; DNA: TGTGCCAGCAGCTCACGAGTTTCCTACAATGAGCAGTTCTTC
size: -; D: -; V: TRBV4-3; J: TRBJ1-6; CDR3: CASSQEPGFNSPLHF; DNA: TGCGCCAGCAGCCAAGAACCCGGGTTTAATTCACCCCTCCACTTT
size: -; D: TRBD1; V: TRBV7-9; J: TRBJ1-5; CDR3: CASSQGTVNQPQHF; DNA: TGTGCCAGCAGCCAGGGGACAGTTAATCAGCCCCAGCATTTT
size: -; D: -; V: TRBV2; J: TRBJ2-7; CDR3: CASSPINYEQYF; DNA: TGTGCCAGCAGCCCCATAAACTACGAGCAGTACTTC
size: once; D: -; V: TRBV7-9; J: TRBJ2-1; CDR3: CASSWDRLEQFF; DNA: TGTGCCAGCAGCTGGGACCGATTAGAGCAGTTCTTC
size: -; D: TRBD2; V: TRBV27; J: TRBJ2-7; CDR3: CASRGLAGAEQYF; DNA: TGTGCCAGCAGGGGACTAGCGGGGGCCGAGCAGTACTTC
size: -; D: -; V: TRBV20-1; J: TRBJ2-2; CDR3: CSASEPNTGELFF; DNA: TGCAGTGCTAGTGAACCGAACACCGGGGAGCTGTTTTTT
size: -; D: -; V: TRBV30; J: TRBJ1-1; CDR3: CAWSVDTEAFF; DNA: TGTGCCTGGAGTGTGGACACTGAAGCTTTCTTT
size: -; D: -; V: TRBV28; J: TRBJ1-2; CDR3: CASSFDSGYTF; DNA: TGTGCCAGCAGTTTTGACAGTGGCTACACCTTC
size: -; D: -; V: TRBV30; J: TRBJ1-2; CDR3: CAWSQFGYGYTF; DNA: TGTGCCTGGAGTCAATTCGGCTATGGCTACACCTTC
size: -; D: -; V: TRBV4-2; J: TRBJ2-7; CDR3: CASSDWGAYEQYF; DNA: TGTGCCAGCAGCGACTGGGGGGCCTACGAGCAGTACTTC
size: -; D: -; V: TRBV7-9; J: TRBJ2-7; CDR3: CASSADQGILYEQYF; DNA: TGTGCCAGCAGCGCCGACCAGGGAATCCTCTACGAGCAGTACTTC
size: few; D: -; V: TRBV27; J: TRBJ1-1; CDR3: CASRQGGTEAFF; DNA: TGTGCCAGCAGGCAAGGGGGGACTGAAGCTTTCTTT
size: -; D: TRBD2; V: TRBV15; J: TRBJ2-1; CDR3: CATSVRLAGGYNEQFF; DNA: TGTGCCACCAGCGTCAGACTAGCGGGGGGATACAATGAGCAGTTCTTC
size: -; D: -; V: TRBV7-8; J: TRBJ2-7; CDR3: CASSVGWGLAREQYF; DNA: TGTGCCAGCAGCGTTGGATGGGGGCTAGCTCGGGAGCAGTACTTC
size: -; D: -; V: TRBV30; J: TRBJ2-1; CDR3: CAWDRDSRGHEQFF; DNA: TGTGCCTGGGATCGGGACTCCCGGGGCCATGAGCAGTTCTTC
size: -; D: -; V: TRBV28; J: TRBJ2-2; CDR3: CASSFLTGELFF; DNA: TGTGCCAGCAGTTTTCTAACCGGGGAGCTGTTTTTT
size: few; D: TRBD2; V: TRBV5-1; J: TRBJ2-7; CDR3: CASRTTSGSYEQYF; DNA: TGCGCCAGCAGGACGACTAGCGGGTCCTACGAGCAGTACTTC
size: -; D: -; V: TRBV27; J: TRBJ1-6; CDR3: CASSLSKTGFAPLHF; DNA: TGTGCCAGCAGTTTATCGAAAACAGGGTTTGCACCCCTCCACTTT
size: -; D: TRBD1; V: TRBV29-1; J: TRBJ2-3; CDR3: CSVPASDRAWATQYF; DNA: TGCAGCGTTCCCGCTTCGGACAGGGCCTGGGCTACGCAGTATTTT
size: -; D: TRBD2; V: TRBV29-1; J: TRBJ2-3; CDR3: CSEIPGLDISTDTQYF; DNA: TGCAGCGAAATTCCGGGACTAGATATCTCCACAGATACGCAGTATTTT
size: -; D: -; V: TRBV14; J: TRBJ2-1; CDR3: CASSYLDSYNEQFF; DNA: TGTGCCAGCAGCTACCTAGACAGTTACAATGAGCAGTTCTTC
size: -; D: -; V: TRBV30; J: TRBJ2-7; CDR3: CAWSPTPTYEQYF; DNA: TGTGCCTGGAGTCCCACACCTACCTACGAGCAGTACTTC
size: -; D: -; V: TRBV7-9; J: TRBJ2-1; CDR3: CASSLTPSARRFF; DNA: TGTGCCAGCAGCTTAACCCCCTCGGCCCGGCGGTTCTTC
size: -; D: -; V: TRBV12-5; J: TRBJ1-2; CDR3: CASGLDKGSLTNYGYTF; DNA: TGTGCTAGTGGTTTGGATAAGGGATCCCTAACTAACTATGGCTACACCTTC
size: -; D: TRBD2; V: TRBV6-5; J: TRBJ2-7; CDR3: CASSYSRVAGGSSYEQYF; DNA: TGTGCCAGCAGTTACTCTAGGGTAGCGGGGGGTTCCTCCTACGAGCAGTACTTC
size: -; D: TRBD1; V: TRBV5-5; J: TRBJ2-7; CDR3: CASSSDSDRANEQYF; DNA: TGTGCCAGCAGCTCGGACTCTGACAGGGCCAACGAGCAGTACTTC
size: -; D: TRBD1; V: TRBV20-1; J: TRBJ1-1; CDR3: CSAANQGAAFF; DNA: TGCAGTGCGGCGAATCAGGGGGCAGCTTTCTTT
size: -; D: -; V: TRBV6-4; J: TRBJ2-6; CDR3: CASSGTDGPSGANVLTF; DNA: TGTGCCAGCAGTGGAACTGACGGCCCCTCTGGGGCCAACGTCCTGACTTTC
size: -; D: -; V: TRBV15; J: TRBJ1-5; CDR3: CATSRDRTWSNQPQHF; DNA: TGTGCCACCAGCAGAGATCGAACGTGGAGCAATCAGCCCCAGCATTTT
size: -; D: -; V: TRBV30; J: TRBJ2-1; CDR3: CACDLYREGNEQFF; DNA: TGTGCCTGCGATTTGTACAGGGAGGGCAATGAGCAGTTCTTC
size: once; D: -; V: TRBV12-3/TRBV12-4; J: TRBJ2-7; CDR3: CASSYGTGAEQYF; DNA: TGTGCCAGCAGTTATGGGACTGGCGCCGAGCAGTACTTC
size: -; D: -; V: TRBV7-9; J: TRBJ2-2; CDR3: CASSLFTGHTVGELFF; DNA: TGTGCCAGCAGCTTATTTACCGGACACACCGTCGGGGAGCTGTTTTTT
size: -; D: TRBD2; V: TRBV27; J: TRBJ2-7; CDR3: CATTAGLAGSEQYF; DNA: TGTGCCACCACAGCTGGACTAGCGGGGTCTGAGCAGTACTTC
size: -; D: TRBD1; V: TRBV12-3/TRBV12-4; J: TRBJ2-6; CDR3: CASSLPDRGYANVLTF; DNA: TGTGCCAGCAGTCTTCCAGACAGGGGGTATGCCAACGTCCTGACTTTC
size: -; D: -; V: TRBV2; J: TRBJ2-3; CDR3: CASISGGATQYF; DNA: TGTGCCAGCATAAGTGGGGGGGCTACGCAGTATTTT
size: -; D: -; V: TRBV2; J: TRBJ2-5; CDR3: CASRPNSRQYF; DNA: TGTGCCAGCCGACCGAACAGTCGACAGTACTTC
size: -; D: -; V: TRBV29-1; J: TRBJ1-2; CDR3: CSVERGVDYGYTF; DNA: TGCAGCGTTGAGAGGGGGGTTGACTATGGCTACACCTTC
size: -; D: -; V: TRBV9; J: TRBJ2-3; CDR3: CASTRGDSVTDTQYF; DNA: TGTGCCAGCACCCGGGGGGACAGTGTAACAGATACGCAGTATTTT
size: -; D: -; V: TRBV30; J: TRBJ1-5; CDR3: CAWSDYSNQPQHF; DNA: TGTGCCTGGAGTGATTATAGCAATCAGCCCCAGCATTTT
size: -; D: -; V: TRBV6-5; J: TRBJ1-6; CDR3: CASQQTGSMNSPLHF; DNA: TGTGCCAGCCAGCAAACAGGGAGTATGAATTCACCCCTCCACTTT
size: -; D: TRBD2; V: TRBV9; J: TRBJ2-5; CDR3: CASSASGGVSTQYF; DNA: TGTGCCAGCAGCGCAAGCGGGGGGGTGTCGACCCAGTACTTC
size: -; D: -; V: TRBV5-1; J: TRBJ2-1; CDR3: CASSLDGRREDEQFF; DNA: TGCGCCAGCAGCTTGGACGGACGGAGAGAGGATGAGCAGTTCTTC
size: -; D: -; V: TRBV24-1; J: TRBJ2-1; CDR3: CATSDFGHNEQFF; DNA: TGTGCCACCAGTGATTTCGGGCACAATGAGCAGTTCTTC
size: -; D: -; V: TRBV12-5; J: TRBJ2-7; CDR3: CASAPTGQDYEQYF; DNA: TGTGCTAGTGCCCCCACAGGGCAGGACTACGAGCAGTACTTC
size: -; D: -; V: TRBV28; J: TRBJ2-2; CDR3: CASSLRLSNTGELFF; DNA: TGTGCCAGCAGTTTACGACTGTCGAACACCGGGGAGCTGTTTTTT
size: -; D: -; V: TRBV9; J: TRBJ1-5; CDR3: CASSAQGNSNQPQHF; DNA: TGTGCCAGCAGCGCCCAGGGGAATAGCAATCAGCCCCAGCATTTT
size: once; D: -; V: TRBV7-9; J: TRBJ1-3; CDR3: CASSSPPFGNTIYF; DNA: TGTGCCAGCAGCTCCCCACCTTTTGGAAACACCATATATTTT
size: -; D: TRBD1; V: TRBV4-3; J: TRBJ2-7; CDR3: CASSQGTGYEQYF; DNA: TGCGCCAGCAGCCAGGGGACAGGCTACGAGCAGTACTTC
size: -; D: TRBD2; V: TRBV9; J: TRBJ2-7; CDR3: CASSEGSGGPYEQYF; DNA: TGTGCCAGCAGCGAGGGGAGCGGGGGACCCTACGAGCAGTACTTC